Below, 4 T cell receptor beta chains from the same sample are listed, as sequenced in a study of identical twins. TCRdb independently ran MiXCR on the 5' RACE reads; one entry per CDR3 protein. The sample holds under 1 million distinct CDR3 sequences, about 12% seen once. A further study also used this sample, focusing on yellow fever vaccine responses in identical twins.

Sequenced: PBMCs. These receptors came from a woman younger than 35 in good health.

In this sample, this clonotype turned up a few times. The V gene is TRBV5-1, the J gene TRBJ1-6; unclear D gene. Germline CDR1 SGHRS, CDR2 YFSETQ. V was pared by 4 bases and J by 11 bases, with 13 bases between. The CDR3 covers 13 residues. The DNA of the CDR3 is TGCGCCAGCAGCACCCGGGAGGGAGCACCCCTCCACTTT. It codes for CASSTREGAPLHF. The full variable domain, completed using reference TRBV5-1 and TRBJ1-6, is KAGVTQTPRYLIKTRGQQVTLSCSPISGHRSVSWYQQTPGQGLQFLFEYFSETQRNKGNFPGRFSGRQFSNSRSEMNVSTLELGDSALYLCASSTREGAPLHFGNGTRLTVT.

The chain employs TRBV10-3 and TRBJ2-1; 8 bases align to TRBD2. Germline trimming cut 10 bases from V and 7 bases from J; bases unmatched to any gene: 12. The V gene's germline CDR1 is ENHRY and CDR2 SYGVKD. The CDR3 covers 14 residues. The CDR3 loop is CATARLAGENEQFF. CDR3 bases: TGTGCCACAGCCCGGCTAGCGGGTGAGAATGAGCAGTTCTTC.

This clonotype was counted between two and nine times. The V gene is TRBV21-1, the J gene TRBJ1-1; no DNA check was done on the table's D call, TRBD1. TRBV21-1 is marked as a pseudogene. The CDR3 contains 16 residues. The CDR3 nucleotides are TGTGCCAGCAGCCGGCGGGACAGGGGGACCAACACTGAAGCTTTCTTT. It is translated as CASSRRDRGTNTEAFF.

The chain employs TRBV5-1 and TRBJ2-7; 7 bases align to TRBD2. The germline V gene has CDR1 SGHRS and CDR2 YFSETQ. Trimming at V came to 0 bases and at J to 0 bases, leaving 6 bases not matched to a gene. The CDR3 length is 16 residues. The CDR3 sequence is CASSLGSSGYSYEQYF. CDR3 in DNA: TGCGCCAGCAGCTTGGGGTCTAGCGGTTACTCCTACGAGCAGTACTTC.